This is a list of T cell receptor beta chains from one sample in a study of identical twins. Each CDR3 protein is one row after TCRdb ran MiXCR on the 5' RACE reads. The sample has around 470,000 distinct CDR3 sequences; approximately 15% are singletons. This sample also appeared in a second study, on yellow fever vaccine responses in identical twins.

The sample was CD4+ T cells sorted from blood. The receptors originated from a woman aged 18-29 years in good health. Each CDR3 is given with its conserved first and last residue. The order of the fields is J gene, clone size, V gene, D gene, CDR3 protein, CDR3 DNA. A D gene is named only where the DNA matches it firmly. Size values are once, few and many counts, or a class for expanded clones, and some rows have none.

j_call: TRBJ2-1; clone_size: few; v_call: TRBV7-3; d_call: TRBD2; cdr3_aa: CASSTSGGAGEQFF; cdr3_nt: TGTGCCAGCAGTACTAGCGGGGGGGCCGGTGAGCAGTTCTTC
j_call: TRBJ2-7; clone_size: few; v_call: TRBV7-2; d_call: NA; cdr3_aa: CASSLVRAVEQYF; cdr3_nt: TGTGCCAGCAGCTTAGTACGTGCGGTCGAGCAGTACTTC
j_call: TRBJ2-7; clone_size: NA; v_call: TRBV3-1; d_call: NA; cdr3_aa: CASSHASGEQYF; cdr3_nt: TGTGCCAGCAGCCACGCCTCGGGGGAGCAGTACTTC
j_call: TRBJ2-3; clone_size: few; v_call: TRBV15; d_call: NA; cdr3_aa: CATSRGSTSTDTQYF; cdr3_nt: TGTGCCACCAGCAGAGGCTCCACTAGCACAGATACGCAGTATTTT
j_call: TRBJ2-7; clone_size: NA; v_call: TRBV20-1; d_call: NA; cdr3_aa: CSEGTPSVGGREQYF; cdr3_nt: TGCAGTGAGGGGACCCCTTCAGTCGGGGGGCGCGAGCAGTACTTC
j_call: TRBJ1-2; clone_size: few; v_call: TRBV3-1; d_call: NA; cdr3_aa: CASSHPNQGSGYTF; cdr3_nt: TGTGCCAGCAGCCACCCGAACCAGGGTTCGGGCTACACCTTC
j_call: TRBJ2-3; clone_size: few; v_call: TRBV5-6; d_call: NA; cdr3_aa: CASSHVYVGYTQYF; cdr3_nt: TGTGCCAGCAGCCACGTATATGTCGGATATACGCAGTATTTT
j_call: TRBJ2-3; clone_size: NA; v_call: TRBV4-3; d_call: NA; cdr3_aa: CASSQDPPGTDTQYF; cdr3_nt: TGCGCCAGCAGCCAAGATCCTCCGGGGACAGATACGCAGTATTTT
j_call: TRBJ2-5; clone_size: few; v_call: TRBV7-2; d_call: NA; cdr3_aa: CASSLRGRQETQYF; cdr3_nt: TGTGCCAGCAGCTTACGGGGGAGGCAAGAGACCCAGTACTTC
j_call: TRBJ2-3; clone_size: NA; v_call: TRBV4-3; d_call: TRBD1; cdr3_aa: CASSQQRQGADTQYF; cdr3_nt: TGCGCCAGCAGCCAACAGCGACAGGGGGCCGATACGCAGTATTTT
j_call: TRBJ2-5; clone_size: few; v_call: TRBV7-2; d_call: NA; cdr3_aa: CASSGRDGTSTQYF; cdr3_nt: TGTGCCAGCAGCGGTCGGGACGGAACCTCAACCCAGTACTTC
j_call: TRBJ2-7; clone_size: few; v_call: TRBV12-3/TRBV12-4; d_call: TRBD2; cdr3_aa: CASSKRGLAGRGNEQYF; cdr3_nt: TGTGCCAGCAGCAAAAGAGGACTAGCGGGGAGGGGGAACGAGCAGTACTTC
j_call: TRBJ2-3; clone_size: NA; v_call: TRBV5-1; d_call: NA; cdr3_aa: CASTEGGPGDTQYF; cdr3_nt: TGCGCCAGCACCGAGGGGGGCCCGGGGGATACGCAGTATTTT
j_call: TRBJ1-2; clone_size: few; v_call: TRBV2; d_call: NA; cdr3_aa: CAGELEGANYGYTF; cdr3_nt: TGTGCCGGGGAATTGGAGGGAGCTAACTATGGCTACACCTTC
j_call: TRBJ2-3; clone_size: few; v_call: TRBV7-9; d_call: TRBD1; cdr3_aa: CASSGGQGVGDTQYF; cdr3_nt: TGTGCCAGCAGCGGCGGACAGGGAGTGGGAGATACGCAGTATTTT
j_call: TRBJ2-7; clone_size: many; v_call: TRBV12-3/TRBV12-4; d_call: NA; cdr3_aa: CASSLTFYEQYF; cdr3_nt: TGTGCCAGCAGTTTAACTTTCTACGAGCAGTACTTC
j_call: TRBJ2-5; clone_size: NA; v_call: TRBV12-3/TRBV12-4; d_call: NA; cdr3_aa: CASSLGAWYQETQYF; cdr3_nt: TGTGCCAGCAGTTTAGGGGCTTGGTACCAAGAGACCCAGTACTTC
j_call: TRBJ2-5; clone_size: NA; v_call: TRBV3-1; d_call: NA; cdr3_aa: CASSQELSGRYQETQYF; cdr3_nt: TGTGCCAGCAGCCAAGAGCTCTCGGGCAGGTACCAAGAGACCCAGTACTTC
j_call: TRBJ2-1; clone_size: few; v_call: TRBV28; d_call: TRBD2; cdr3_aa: CASSRGLAGNEQFF; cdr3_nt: TGTGCCAGCAGCCGAGGACTAGCGGGCAATGAGCAGTTCTTC
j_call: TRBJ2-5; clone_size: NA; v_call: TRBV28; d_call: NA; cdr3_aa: CASSSGPREETQYF; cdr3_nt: TGTGCCAGCAGTTCCGGACCGCGAGAAGAGACCCAGTACTTC
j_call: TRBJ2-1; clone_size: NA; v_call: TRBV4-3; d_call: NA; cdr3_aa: CASSQHPGGAYNEQFF; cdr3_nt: TGCGCCAGCAGCCAACACCCCGGTGGGGCCTACAATGAGCAGTTCTTC
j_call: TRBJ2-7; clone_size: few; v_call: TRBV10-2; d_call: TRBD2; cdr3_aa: CASSGLAGVDEQYF; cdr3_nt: TGCGCCAGCAGTGGACTAGCGGGAGTCGATGAGCAGTACTTC
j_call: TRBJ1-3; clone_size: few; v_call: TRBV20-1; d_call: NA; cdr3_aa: CSAPVNSGNTIYF; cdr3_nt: TGCAGTGCTCCCGTAAACTCTGGAAACACCATATATTTT
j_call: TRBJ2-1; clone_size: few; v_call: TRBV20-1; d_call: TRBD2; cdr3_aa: CSARPWGTSGSNEQFF; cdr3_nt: TGCAGTGCTAGACCGTGGGGTACTAGCGGGAGCAATGAGCAGTTCTTC
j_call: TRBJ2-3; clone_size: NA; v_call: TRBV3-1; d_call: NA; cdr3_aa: CASSQEIPQKGGSTDTQYF; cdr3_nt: TGTGCCAGCAGCCAAGAAATCCCCCAAAAGGGGGGTAGCACAGATACGCAGTATTTT
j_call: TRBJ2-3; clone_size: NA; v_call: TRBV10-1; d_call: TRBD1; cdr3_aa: CAGPGGHTDTQYF; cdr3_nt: TGCGCCGGACCAGGGGGACACACAGATACGCAGTATTTT
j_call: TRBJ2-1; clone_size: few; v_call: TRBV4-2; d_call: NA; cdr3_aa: CASSHQLASQDNEQFF; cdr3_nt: TGTGCCAGCAGCCATCAATTAGCGAGTCAGGACAATGAGCAGTTCTTC
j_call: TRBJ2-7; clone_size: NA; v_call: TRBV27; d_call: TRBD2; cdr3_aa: CASSFSPGGSEQYF; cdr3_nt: TGTGCCAGCAGTTTTTCTCCGGGGGGTTCCGAGCAGTACTTC
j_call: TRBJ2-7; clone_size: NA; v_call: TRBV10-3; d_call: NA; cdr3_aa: CASTTQAPGEDEQYF; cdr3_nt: TGTGCTTCTACTACACAGGCCCCCGGGGAGGACGAGCAGTACTTC
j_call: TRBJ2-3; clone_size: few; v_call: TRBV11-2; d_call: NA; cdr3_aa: CASSLRMGNTQYF; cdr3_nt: TGTGCCAGCAGCCTACGGATGGGGAATACGCAGTATTTT
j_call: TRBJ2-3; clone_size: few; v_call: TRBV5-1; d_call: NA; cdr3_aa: CASSLDRTSTDTQYF; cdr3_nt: TGCGCCAGCAGCTTGGATCGCACTAGCACAGATACGCAGTATTTT
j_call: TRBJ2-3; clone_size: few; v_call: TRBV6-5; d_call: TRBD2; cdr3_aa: CASSYRPASGGAADTQYF; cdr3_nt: TGTGCCAGCAGTTACCGCCCCGCTAGCGGGGGGGCTGCAGATACGCAGTATTTT
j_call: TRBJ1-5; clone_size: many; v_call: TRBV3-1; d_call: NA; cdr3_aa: CASSQDMSWQPQHF; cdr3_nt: TGTGCCAGCAGCCAAGATATGAGTTGGCAGCCCCAGCATTTT
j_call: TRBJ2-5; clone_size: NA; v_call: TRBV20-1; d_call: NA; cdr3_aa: CSASSFPGTQYF; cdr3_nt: TGCAGTGCTAGTTCTTTCCCTGGGACCCAGTACTTC